The 2 T cell receptor beta chains reported below all come from one sample, sequenced in a study of T cell clonality in common variable immunodeficiency. The method was immunoSEQ multiplex PCR; TCRdb's version includes in-frame clones alone and lacks a portion of them. This sample carries roughly 25,000 clones, none of them present only once. These receptors have no identified antigens. Study-wide results and limits: In common variable immunodeficiency, TCR beta chains reportedly carried fewer deletions and N-nucleotide insertions.

Sequencing used peripheral blood mononuclear cells. These receptors all come from a human donor with common variable immunodeficiency.

Many counts were recorded for this clone. Read data end 3 residues before the CDR3 end; the end is taken from the germline J gene. The chain is built from TRBV29-1 and TRBJ2-5; the match to TRBD1 covers 7 bases. The CDR3 is 13 residues long. J lost 4 bases, V lost 8 bases, and 10 bases had no gene match. From germline, CDR1 is SQVTM and CDR2 ANQGSEA. The CDR3 bases that were read are TGCAGCACCCGGACAGGAGGTTTAGAGACC. It is translated as CSTRTGGLET. The CDR3 as a whole reads CSTRTGGLETQYF. The whole variable domain, remainder taken from reference TRBV29-1 and TRBJ2-5, is SAVISQKPSRDICQRGTSLTIQCQVDSQVTMMFWYRQQPGQSLTLIATANQGSEATYESGFVIDKFPISRPNLTFSTLTVSNMSPEDSSIYLCSTRTGGLETQYFGPGTRLLVL.

Comments on this clone: Read coverage stops 3 residues before the CDR3 terminus; the germline J gene supplies the remainder. The chain is built from TRBV7-2 and TRBJ1-1, with 10 positions matching TRBD1. This CDR3 is 15 amino acids long. The V segment lost 5 bases and the J segment 5 bases; nucleotides outside the gene matches: 8. The V gene's germline CDR1 is SGHTA and CDR2 FQGNSA. CDR3 amino acids: CASSRTGGFWTEAFF. The covered CDR3 bases are TGTGCCAGCAGCCGGACAGGGGGATTTTGGACTGAA.